The rows below give T cell receptor beta chains drawn from one sample of a study of prognosis after radiotherapy for stage I lung cancer. TCRdb re-derived calls from the multiplex PCR reads in MiXCR, one entry per CDR3 protein. In the table there are roughly 26,000 distinct CDR3 sequences, around 32% of which are singletons. Sequenced material: PBMCs, taken before or after stereotactic body radiation therapy (not recorded which). Receptors originate from a donor over 45 with non-small cell lung cancer. Both conserved end residues are part of each CDR3. The order of the fields is CDR3 protein, CDR3 DNA, V gene, D gene, J gene, clone size. A D gene is named only where the DNA matches it firmly. Not every row has a clone size; where given, it reads once, few, many or a size class.

CDR3 protein: CASSEAGGTQDEQFF
CDR3 DNA: TGTGCCAGCAGCGAGGCGGGGGGGACCCAGGATGAGCAGTTCTTC
V gene: TRBV11-2
D gene: TRBD2
J gene: TRBJ2-1
clone size: -

CDR3 protein: CASSLASDGLSAGYTF
CDR3 DNA: TGCGCCAGCAGCTTGGCCTCGGACGGGCTATCAGCTGGCTACACCTTC
V gene: TRBV5-1
D gene: -
J gene: TRBJ1-2
clone size: -

CDR3 protein: CASRSQGTLYSPLHF
CDR3 DNA: TGTGCCAGCAGATCACAAGGGACCCTATATTCACCCCTCCACTTT
V gene: TRBV6-1
D gene: -
J gene: TRBJ1-6
clone size: -

CDR3 protein: CASTGTGVTEAFF
CDR3 DNA: TGTGCCAGCACCGGGACAGGGGTTACTGAAGCTTTCTTT
V gene: TRBV6-2/TRBV6-3
D gene: TRBD1
J gene: TRBJ1-1
clone size: -

CDR3 protein: CSARDMARGANVLTF
CDR3 DNA: TGCAGTGCTAGAGATATGGCGAGAGGGGCCAACGTCCTGACTTTC
V gene: TRBV20-1
D gene: -
J gene: TRBJ2-6
clone size: -

CDR3 protein: CATSPRDGPYEQYF
CDR3 DNA: TGTGCCACCAGCCCGCGGGACGGCCCCTACGAGCAGTACTTC
V gene: TRBV15
D gene: -
J gene: TRBJ2-7
clone size: many

CDR3 protein: CASSQELGGGYTEAFF
CDR3 DNA: TGTGCCAGCAGCCAAGAATTGGGGGGGGGGTACACTGAAGCTTTCTTT
V gene: TRBV4-2
D gene: -
J gene: TRBJ1-1
clone size: -

CDR3 protein: CASRDRVGQPQHF
CDR3 DNA: TGTGCCAGCAGGGACAGGGTTGGTCAACCCCAGCATTTT
V gene: TRBV2
D gene: TRBD1
J gene: TRBJ1-5
clone size: many

CDR3 protein: CVSSRSGWIAGELFF
CDR3 DNA: TGTGTCAGCAGCCGTAGCGGGTGGATCGCCGGGGAGCTGTTTTTT
V gene: TRBV11-2
D gene: TRBD2
J gene: TRBJ2-2
clone size: -

CDR3 protein: CATSDLGTGRTDTQYF
CDR3 DNA: TGTGCCACCAGTGATTTGGGGACAGGGCGGACAGATACGCAGTATTTT
V gene: TRBV24-1
D gene: TRBD1
J gene: TRBJ2-3
clone size: many